Listed below are T cell receptor beta chains from one sample, sequenced in a study of T-cell reconstitution after alpha-beta-depleted transplantation in children. TCRdb called the PCR reads again in MiXCR, with one record for every CDR3 protein. The data show more than 500,000 distinct CDR3 sequences, more than 9.5% seen once. Sequences were derived from PBMCs, mostly from graft donor cells, sampled 180 days after TCRalphabeta/CD19-depleted stem cell transplant. The receptors originated from a female patient aged 2-10 years who had a stem cell transplant for aplastic anemia, so the T cells may come from the graft donor. Each CDR3 is given with its conserved first and last residue. A D gene is named only where the DNA matches it firmly. Clone size is not always given. Where it is, it says once, few, many or a class for expanded clones.

v_call,j_call,d_call,clone_size,cdr3_aa,cdr3_nt
TRBV20-1,TRBJ1-2,-,-,CSARDLRGVIYGYTF,TGCAGTGCTAGAGATCTTCGGGGGGTGATCTATGGCTACACCTTC
TRBV7-6,TRBJ2-4,-,few,CASSPRHLAKNIQYF,TGTGCCAGCAGCCCAAGACATTTAGCCAAAAACATTCAGTACTTC
TRBV6-2/TRBV6-3,TRBJ2-7,-,-,CASSRQPAAYEQYF,TGTGCCAGCAGTAGGCAGCCGGCCGCCTACGAGCAGTACTTC
TRBV5-1,TRBJ2-7,-,-,CASSLSTVTGAGQYF,TGCGCCAGCAGCCTTTCCACGGTGACAGGCGCCGGGCAGTACTTC
TRBV24-1,TRBJ2-1,-,many,CATSDLETWVDNEQFF,TGTGCCACCAGTGATTTGGAGACTTGGGTCGACAATGAGCAGTTCTTC
TRBV12-3/TRBV12-4,TRBJ2-7,-,few,CASSPLRVSYEQYF,TGTGCCAGCAGCCCGCTCCGGGTCTCCTACGAGCAGTACTTC
TRBV28,TRBJ2-5,-,few,CASSSLLWSGAQYF,TGTGCCAGCAGTTCGCTCCTGTGGTCCGGGGCCCAGTACTTC
TRBV7-2,TRBJ2-3,TRBD2,-,CASSRLAGAADTQYF,TGTGCCAGCAGCCGACTAGCGGGAGCGGCAGATACGCAGTATTTT
TRBV4-1,TRBJ2-5,-,-,CASSQGLKQETQYF,TGCGCCAGCAGCCAAGGGTTGAAGCAAGAGACCCAGTACTTC
TRBV20-1,TRBJ2-7,TRBD1,many,CSATRLGQTDEQYF,TGCAGTGCTACCCGGCTGGGACAGACGGACGAGCAGTACTTC
TRBV4-1,TRBJ1-1,-,-,CASSQDPVDTEAFF,TGCGCCAGCAGCCAAGACCCGGTTGATACTGAAGCTTTCTTT
TRBV12-3/TRBV12-4,TRBJ2-5,-,many,CASSFPDSARAQYF,TGTGCCAGCAGTTTCCCGGACAGCGCGAGGGCCCAGTACTTC
TRBV9,TRBJ2-7,TRBD1,-,CASSVDRGRDEQYF,TGTGCCAGCAGCGTAGATAGGGGGCGGGACGAGCAGTACTTC
TRBV20-1,TRBJ2-3,-,-,CSARDRVSTDTQYF,TGCAGTGCTAGAGACAGGGTCAGCACAGATACGCAGTATTTT
TRBV20-1,TRBJ1-2,TRBD1,few,CSARDRTGHYGYTF,TGCAGTGCTAGAGATAGGACAGGGCACTATGGCTACACCTTC
TRBV10-2,TRBJ2-2,-,few,CASSEGAAPNTGELFF,TGCGCCAGCAGTGAGGGTGCGGCCCCGAACACCGGGGAGCTGTTTTTT
TRBV29-1,TRBJ2-1,-,many,CSVPLGFPGAYNEQFF,TGCAGCGTGCCCCTGGGCTTCCCGGGGGCCTACAATGAGCAGTTCTTC
TRBV20-1,TRBJ1-2,-,-,CSASRQPNYGYTF,TGCAGTGCTAGCCGGCAGCCGAACTATGGCTACACCTTC
TRBV12-3/TRBV12-4,TRBJ2-1,TRBD2,-,CASSLSGRGGNEQFF,TGTGCCAGCAGCCTTAGCGGGAGGGGTGGGAATGAGCAGTTCTTC
TRBV4-3,TRBJ1-3,-,-,CASSHHPGGKYSGNTIYF,TGCGCCAGCAGCCACCATCCCGGGGGCAAATACTCTGGAAACACCATATATTTT
TRBV7-2,TRBJ2-4,-,-,CASSSGTVDIQYF,TGTGCCAGCAGCTCGGGGACTGTTGACATTCAGTACTTC
TRBV24-1,TRBJ2-2,-,-,CATSDKKQGTTGELFF,TGTGCCACCAGTGACAAAAAACAGGGTACCACCGGGGAGCTGTTTTTT
TRBV12-3/TRBV12-4,TRBJ2-2,-,few,CASTSRWGRNTGELFF,TGTGCCAGCACCTCTAGGTGGGGGAGAAACACCGGGGAGCTGTTTTTT
TRBV15,TRBJ1-5,TRBD1,few,CATSRDRTGAGQPQHF,TGTGCCACCAGCAGAGATCGGACAGGGGCAGGGCAGCCCCAGCATTTT
TRBV7-9,TRBJ2-5,-,few,CASWGPMGTQYF,TGTGCCAGCTGGGGACCAATGGGGACCCAGTACTTC
TRBV20-1,TRBJ2-1,-,few,CSARGPVRQFF,TGCAGTGCTAGAGGGCCTGTGCGGCAGTTCTTC
TRBV7-2,TRBJ2-1,TRBD1,-,CASSFGDRGIYNEQFF,TGTGCCAGCAGCTTCGGTGACAGGGGTATTTACAATGAGCAGTTCTTC
TRBV10-3,TRBJ2-7,TRBD1,-,CAISSGQAYEQYF,TGTGCCATCAGTTCGGGACAGGCCTACGAGCAGTACTTC
TRBV7-2,TRBJ2-5,-,-,CASSFSLEGETQYF,TGTGCCAGCAGCTTCTCTCTAGAGGGGGAGACCCAGTACTTC
TRBV7-2,TRBJ1-5,-,-,CASSLVEGFQPQHF,TGTGCCAGCAGCTTAGTGGAGGGGTTTCAGCCCCAGCATTTT
TRBV14,TRBJ2-1,-,few,CASSLLDKSYNEQFF,TGTGCCAGCAGCCTACTAGACAAGTCCTACAATGAGCAGTTCTTC
TRBV28,TRBJ2-7,TRBD2,many,CASSSLAESYEQYF,TGTGCCAGCAGTTCCCTAGCGGAAAGCTACGAGCAGTACTTC
TRBV12-3/TRBV12-4,TRBJ2-5,-,many,CASTAGRLGTQYF,TGTGCCAGCACCGCGGGACGCTTGGGGACCCAGTACTTC
TRBV2,TRBJ2-1,-,few,CASRVALSGGYNEQFF,TGTGCCAGCAGGGTGGCCCTTAGCGGAGGCTACAATGAGCAGTTCTTC
TRBV5-1,TRBJ1-2,TRBD1,few,CASSLVGDLRDRVNYGYTF,TGCGCCAGCAGCTTGGTTGGCGACCTCCGGGACAGGGTCAACTATGGCTACACCTTC
TRBV18,TRBJ2-2,-,few,CASSPGADTNTGELFF,TGTGCCAGCTCACCCGGAGCGGATACGAACACCGGGGAGCTGTTTTTT
TRBV7-2,TRBJ1-4,-,few,CASSLGGRNNEKLFF,TGTGCCAGCAGCTTAGGCGGACGGAATAATGAAAAACTGTTTTTT
TRBV3-1,TRBJ1-1,-,few,CASSQDPRARPAFF,TGTGCCAGCAGCCAAGACCCTCGGGCCCGGCCCGCTTTCTTT
TRBV6-2/TRBV6-3,TRBJ2-1,TRBD2,few,CASSYISGRAPYNEQFF,TGTGCCAGCAGTTATATTAGCGGGAGGGCCCCCTACAATGAGCAGTTCTTC
TRBV7-8,TRBJ1-1,-,-,CASSGAGAAPAFF,TGTGCCAGCAGCGGAGCAGGGGCCGCTCCAGCTTTCTTT
TRBV9,TRBJ2-5,TRBD2,few,CASSVSSGSGETQYF,TGTGCCAGCAGCGTAAGCAGCGGGAGCGGGGAGACCCAGTACTTC
TRBV20-1,TRBJ2-1,TRBD2,few,CSAPLRASGKQFF,TGCAGTGCTCCCCTCCGGGCTAGCGGAAAGCAGTTCTTC
TRBV7-9,TRBJ2-3,-,few,CASSLQGTSTDTQYF,TGTGCCAGCAGCTTGCAGGGCACTAGCACAGATACGCAGTATTTT
TRBV20-1,TRBJ2-3,TRBD1,-,CSASEDRVRYTQYF,TGCAGTGCTAGCGAGGACAGGGTGAGGTATACGCAGTATTTT
TRBV7-2,TRBJ2-5,TRBD2,many,CASSLTGGWETQYF,TGTGCCAGCAGCTTAACGGGGGGGTGGGAGACCCAGTACTTC
TRBV18,TRBJ1-2,-,few,CASSPPFGDTGYGYTF,TGTGCCAGCTCACCACCGTTCGGGGACACCGGCTATGGCTACACCTTC
TRBV30,TRBJ1-3,-,-,CAWSVGGSGNTIYF,TGTGCCTGGAGTGTAGGTGGTTCTGGAAACACCATATATTTT
TRBV29-1,TRBJ1-1,TRBD1,many,CSVLDRATEAFF,TGCAGCGTTCTGGACAGGGCCACTGAAGCTTTCTTT
TRBV12-5,TRBJ1-1,-,few,CASGSLTGTEAFF,TGTGCTAGTGGTTCTTTGACAGGCACTGAAGCTTTCTTT
TRBV20-1,TRBJ1-2,-,many,CSARDEGHLGPF,TGCAGTGCTAGAGATGAGGGACACCTCGGACCCTTC
TRBV14,TRBJ2-2,-,few,CASSQGIRNTGELFF,TGTGCCAGCAGCCAAGGAATACGGAACACCGGGGAGCTGTTTTTT
TRBV6-5,TRBJ2-3,-,-,CASSWSSQSDTQYF,TGTGCCAGCAGTTGGTCCTCCCAGTCAGATACGCAGTATTTT